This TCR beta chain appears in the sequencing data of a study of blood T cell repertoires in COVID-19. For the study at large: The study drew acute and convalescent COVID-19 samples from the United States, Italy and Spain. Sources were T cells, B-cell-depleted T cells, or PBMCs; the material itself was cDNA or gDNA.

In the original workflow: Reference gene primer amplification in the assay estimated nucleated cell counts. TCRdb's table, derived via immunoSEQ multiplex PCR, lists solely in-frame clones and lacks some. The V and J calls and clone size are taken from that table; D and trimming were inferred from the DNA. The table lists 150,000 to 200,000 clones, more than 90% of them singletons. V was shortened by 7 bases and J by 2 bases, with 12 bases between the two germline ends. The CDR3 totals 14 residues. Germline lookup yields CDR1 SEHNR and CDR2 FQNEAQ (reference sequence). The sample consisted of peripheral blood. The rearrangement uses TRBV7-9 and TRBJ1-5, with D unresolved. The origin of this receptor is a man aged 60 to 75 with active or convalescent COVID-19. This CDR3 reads CASTQSTGNQPQHF. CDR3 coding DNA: TGTGCCAGCACCCAGAGTACAGGCAATCAGCCCCAGCATTTT.